One and the same sample provided the 5 T cell receptor beta chains below, sequenced in a study of blood T cells in healthy people across ages. A second about 6 to 12 cycle PCR used barcoded and J-beta primers. MiXCR, applied by TCRdb to the 5' RACE reads, yields one record per CDR3 protein. Here the sample spans roughly 800,000 distinct CDR3 sequences, 58% being singletons. What was sequenced was blood. Every receptor here comes from a man aged 25 to 40 in good health.

The chain carries TRBV7-2 and TRBJ1-6; the D is unclear. CDR1 is SGHTA and CDR2 is FQGNSA in the germline V gene. V lost 6 bases to trimming and J lost 18 bases, with 21 bases between them. This CDR3 has 13 amino acids. The CDR3 is CASSFSPGSFCHF. The CDR3 coding sequence is TGTGCCAGCAGTTTCTCCCCCGGGTCTTTCTGCCACTTT.

This clonotype has more than one count but fewer than ten. The J gene is TRBJ2-5, the V gene TRBV25-1; perhaps TRBD1 as D (8 bases). Germline CDR1 is MGHDK and CDR2 is SYGVNS. Between the trimmed V and J ends, which lost 2 bases and 5 bases, there was a span of 15 bases. The CDR3 is 15 amino acids. The CDR3: CASSETNRGGETQYF. Written as DNA, the CDR3 is TGTGCCAGCAGTGAAACGAACAGGGGGGGGGAGACCCAGTACTTC.

This clonotype occurred a few times. This rearrangement joins TRBV4-2 to TRBJ2-2; D may be TRBD2 (5 bases). The CDR3 spans 18 residues. V was trimmed by 1 base and J by 5 bases, leaving 20 bases between them. Germline assignment: CDR1 LGHNA and CDR2 YNFKEQ. The CDR3 loop reads CASSQAKVSGSHTGELFF. CDR3 nucleotide sequence: TGTGCCAGCAGCCAAGCCAAGGTTTCGGGGTCCCATACCGGGGAGCTGTTTTTT.

A few counts support this clonotype. This rearrangement joins TRBV5-1 to TRBJ1-1; possibly TRBD1 for D (5 bases). The CDR3 sequence is 15 residues long. Germline V gene lookup returns CDR1 SGHRS and CDR2 YFSETQ. V lost 0 bases and J 4 bases, leaving 13 bases between the germline ends. For the CDR3, the DNA is TGCGCCAGCAGCTTGGGGTCAGGGACGGCCACTGAAGCTTTCTTT. It encodes CASSLGSGTATEAFF.

The chain has TRBV7-9 and TRBJ1-5; D is possibly TRBD1 (5 bases). This CDR3 comprises 10 residues. Germline V gene data show CDR1 as SEHNR and CDR2 as FQNEAQ (reference sequence). Between the trimmed V and J ends, which lost 7 bases and 7 bases, there was a span of 5 bases. For the CDR3, the DNA is TGTGCCAGCAACAGGCAGCCCCAGCATTTT. As protein: CASNRQPQHF.